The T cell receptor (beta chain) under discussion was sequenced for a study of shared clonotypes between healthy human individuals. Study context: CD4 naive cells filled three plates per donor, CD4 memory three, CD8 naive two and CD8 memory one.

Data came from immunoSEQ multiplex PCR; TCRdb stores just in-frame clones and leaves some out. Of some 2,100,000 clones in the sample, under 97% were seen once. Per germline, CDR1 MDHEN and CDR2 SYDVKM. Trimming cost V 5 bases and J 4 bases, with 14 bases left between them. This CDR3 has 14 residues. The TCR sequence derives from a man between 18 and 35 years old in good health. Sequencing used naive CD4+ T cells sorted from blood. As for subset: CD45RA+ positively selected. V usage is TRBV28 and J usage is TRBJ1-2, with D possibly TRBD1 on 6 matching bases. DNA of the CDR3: TGTGCCAGCAGTCTTCAGGGGACGAGCTATGGCTACACCTTC. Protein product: CASSLQGTSYGYTF.